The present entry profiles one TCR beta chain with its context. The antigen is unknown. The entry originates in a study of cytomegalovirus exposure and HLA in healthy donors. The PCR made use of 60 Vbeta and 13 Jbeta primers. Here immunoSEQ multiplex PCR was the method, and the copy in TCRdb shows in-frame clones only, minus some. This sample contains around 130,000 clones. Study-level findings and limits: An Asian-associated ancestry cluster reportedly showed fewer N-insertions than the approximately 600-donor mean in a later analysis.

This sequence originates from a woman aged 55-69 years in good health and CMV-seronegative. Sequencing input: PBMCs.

The CDR3 sequence: CASSGSPDSQSYNEQFF. The CDR3 bases are TGTGCCAGCAGCGGGTCCCCGGACAGCCAATCCTACAATGAGCAGTTCTTC. J is TRBJ2-1 and V is TRBV9; D is perhaps TRBD1 (6 bases). The CDR3 is made up of 17 amino acids. The V gene's germline CDR1 is SGDLS and CDR2 YYNGEE. V gave up 3 bases and J gave up 1 base, with 17 bases separating them.